These 8 T cell receptor beta chains were all obtained from the same sample, sequenced in a study of shared clonotypes between healthy human individuals (dated by TCRdb to 2020 to 2022). Library preparation employed the immunoSEQ multiplex PCR assay. What TCRdb holds here is the immuneACCESS table cut down to in-frame rearrangements. Part of the clones is not present; checked against another copy, under half of the missing clones reflect an unresolved V gene, and the others are unexplained. The sample data list some 1.5 million clones, and around 95% of these were observed just once. The top ten constitute roughly 1.1% of the sample. The sequenced material came from naive CD4+ T cells sorted from blood. What this sample's cell subset or site label stands for: CD45RA+ positively selected. Receptor source: a man aged 25-40 years in good health.

The genes are TRBV15 and TRBJ2-7; no firm D call. V gave up 1 base and J gave up 0 bases, with 10 bases separating them. Germline lookup yields CDR1 LNHNV and CDR2 YYDKDF (reference sequence). This CDR3 has 15 amino acids. Here the CDR3 reads CATSRGSVSSYEQYF. The CDR3 DNA is TGTGCCACCAGCAGAGGTTCTGTTAGCTCCTACGAGCAGTACTTC.

This clone was observed a single time. The rearrangement uses TRBV5-7 and TRBJ2-4, with D possibly being TRBD1 or TRBD2 (5 bases each). TRBV5-7 is placed among ORFs of uncertain function. With 0 bases removed from V and 3 bases from J, the gap between germline ends came to 10 bases. The CDR3 runs 15 residues. The DNA of the CDR3 is TGTGCCAGCAGCTTGGCGTGGGGGATCAAAAACATTCAGTACTTC. It translates to CASSLAWGIKNIQYF.

The rearrangement joins TRBV7-8 to TRBJ2-1; 8 nucleotides line up with TRBD2. The V segment lost 3 bases and the J segment 4 bases; nucleotides outside the gene matches: 5. This CDR3 spans 15 amino acids. Germline V gives CDR1 SGHVS, CDR2 FQNEAQ. In DNA form, the CDR3 reads TGTGCCAGCAGCTTTAGGAGCGGGAGTTACAATGAGCAGTTCTTC. Translation gives CASSFRSGSYNEQFF.

The V call is TRBV10-1, the J call TRBJ2-3; D gene unclear. The CDR3 runs 13 residues. Trimming pared 3 bases from V and 3 bases from J, leaving 7 bases between. Germline values: CDR1 WNHNN, CDR2 SYGVQD (reference sequence). CDR3 in DNA: TGCGCCAGCAGTGAAGGAGTTACAGATACGCAGTATTTT. Translation: CASSEGVTDTQYF.

The chain uses TRBV29-1 and TRBJ2-3, with TRBD2 matching over 7 bases. CDR3 length: 14 residues. The V and J ends lost 0 bases and 6 bases, in that order; junction bases with no gene match: 6. Germline CDR1 is SQVTM and CDR2 is ANQGSEA. CDR3 bases: TGCAGCGTTGAAGATTTTTTGGGGGGGGATACGCAGTATTTT. This gives the protein CSVEDFLGGDTQYF.

The chain has TRBV7-9 and TRBJ2-7; maybe TRBD2 (6 bases). CDR1 is SEHNR and CDR2 is FQNEAQ in the germline V gene (reference sequence). Trimming removed 5 bases from V and 7 bases from J, with 15 bases in between. The CDR3 has 13 amino acids. The CDR3 reads CASSHSRGREQYF. The CDR3 nucleotides read TGTGCCAGCAGCCACTCTCGGGGGAGGGAGCAGTACTTC.

This clone was counted a single time. This chain uses TRBV5-4 with TRBJ2-1; TRBD1 agrees at 9 bases. V trimming: 2 bases; J trimming: 0 bases; junction bases outside the gene matches: 6. The CDR3 sequence is 17 residues long. Germline V gene sequence: CDR1 SGHNT, CDR2 YYREEE (reference sequence). The CDR3 DNA reads as TGTGCCAGCAGCTTCCGGACAGGGGCCAGCTCCTACAATGAGCAGTTCTTC. Amino acid sequence: CASSFRTGASSYNEQFF. Together with reference TRBV5-4 and TRBJ2-1, the CDR3 gives the full variable domain: ETGVTQSPTHLIKTRGQQVTLRCSSQSGHNTVSWYQQALGQGPQFIFQYYREEENGRGNFPPRFSGLQFPNYSSELNVNALELDDSALYLCASSFRTGASSYNEQFFGPGTRLTVL.

This clone was seen a single time. V usage is TRBV5-6 and J usage is TRBJ2-4; maybe TRBD2 (6 bases). CDR1 is SGHDT and CDR2 is YYEEEE in the germline V gene. The V end lost 0 bases, the J end lost 0 bases, and 10 bases lay between the germline ends. This CDR3 spans 16 amino acids. The CDR3 here is CASSLAGGVAKNIQYF. As DNA, the CDR3 is TGTGCCAGCAGCTTGGCCGGAGGGGTAGCCAAAAACATTCAGTACTTC.